Listed below are T cell receptor beta chains from one sample, sequenced in a study of cytomegalovirus exposure and HLA in healthy donors. Some clones are missing from TCRdb's copy, which holds only in-frame ones; the method was immunoSEQ multiplex PCR. The sample records under 200,000 clones, about 85% being singletons. Sequenced material: PBMCs. The receptors shown here come from a man younger than 30 in good health and CMV-seronegative. Both conserved end residues are part of each CDR3. A D gene is named only where the DNA matches it firmly. Size is omitted from some rows. Given values are once, few, many or a class for expanded clones.

j_call	clone_size	d_call	v_call	cdr3_length	cdr3_aa	cdr3_nt
TRBJ2-6	-	TRBD1	TRBV15	16	CATSRGQGAGANVLTF	TGTGCCACCAGCAGGGGACAGGGGGCTGGGGCCAACGTCCTGACTTTC
TRBJ1-2	-	TRBD1	TRBV6-5	14	CASSLLQGAGGYTF	TGTGCCAGCAGTCTCCTACAGGGGGCGGGTGGCTACACCTTC
TRBJ2-2	-	TRBD2	TRBV5-1	17	CASSFPLAEANTGELFF	TGCGCCAGCAGCTTCCCACTAGCGGAAGCGAACACCGGGGAGCTGTTTTTT
TRBJ1-4	-	-	TRBV4-1	18	CASSQVPTAPDGNEKLFF	TGCGCCAGCAGCCAAGTCCCGACAGCCCCGGACGGTAATGAAAAACTGTTTTTT
TRBJ2-1	-	TRBD2	TRBV29-1	15	CSLSSTGGSYNEQFF	TGCAGCCTTTCCTCAACGGGGGGGAGTTACAATGAGCAGTTCTTC
TRBJ1-4	-	-	TRBV6-1	14	CASSPRARGEKLFF	TGTGCCAGCAGTCCCCGAGCGCGGGGAGAAAAACTGTTTTTT
TRBJ1-4	-	TRBD1	TRBV19	14	CASSTTGGGEKLFF	TGTGCCAGTAGTACTACAGGGGGGGGTGAAAAACTGTTTTTT
TRBJ2-1	-	TRBD1	TRBV28	15	CASSLTGATYNEQFF	TGTGCCAGCAGTCTGACAGGGGCGACCTACAATGAGCAGTTCTTC
TRBJ2-2	-	-	TRBV27	14	CASSSLGGTGELFF	TGTGCCAGCAGTTCCTTGGGGGGCACCGGGGAGCTGTTTTTT
TRBJ1-2	-	TRBD1	TRBV5-5	14	CASSPGTGNYGYTF	TGTGCCAGCAGCCCCGGGACAGGGAACTATGGCTACACCTTC
TRBJ2-5	-	-	TRBV6-5	12	CASNRPTGVQYF	TGTGCCAGCAATCGGCCAACGGGGGTCCAGTACTTC
TRBJ1-1	-	TRBD1	TRBV5-4	14	CASTPGGRSTEAFF	TGTGCCAGCACCCCAGGGGGACGGAGCACTGAAGCTTTCTTT
TRBJ1-6	-	-	TRBV5-1	16	CASSLAGTPYNSPLHF	TGCGCCAGCAGCTTGGCAGGAACACCTTATAATTCACCCCTCCACTTT
TRBJ2-7	few	TRBD2	TRBV6-5	13	CASNPSGSYEQYF	TGTGCCAGCAACCCTAGCGGATCCTACGAGCAGTACTTC
TRBJ1-2	-	-	TRBV21-1	14	CASSKDRPGQGYTF	TGTGCCAGCAGCAAAGATCGGCCAGGGCAAGGCTACACCTTC
TRBJ2-7	-	-	TRBV28	12	CASSNRVYEQYF	TGTGCCAGCAGCAACAGGGTCTACGAGCAGTACTTC
TRBJ1-1	-	TRBD1	TRBV5-8	13	CASSLVQGTRAFF	TGTGCCAGCAGCTTGGTACAGGGGACCCGAGCTTTCTTT
TRBJ2-1	-	-	TRBV2	14	CASREVLVGDEQFF	TGTGCCAGCAGGGAAGTCTTAGTCGGGGATGAGCAGTTCTTC
TRBJ2-7	-	TRBD1	TRBV4-1	13	CASSQLQGREQYF	TGCGCCAGCAGCCAGTTACAGGGGCGTGAGCAGTACTTC
TRBJ2-2	-	TRBD1	TRBV7-3	16	CASSDPGGPNTGELFF	TGTGCCAGCAGCGATCCAGGGGGCCCGAACACCGGGGAGCTGTTTTTT
TRBJ1-2	-	TRBD1	TRBV28	13	CASSRTGAYGYTF	TGTGCCAGCAGCAGGACAGGGGCCTATGGCTACACCTTC
TRBJ2-7	-	TRBD1	TRBV6-1	15	CASSPRTGGWREQYF	TGTGCCAGCAGTCCAAGGACAGGGGGTTGGAGGGAGCAGTACTTC
TRBJ1-2	-	-	TRBV2	12	CASSEGFEGYTF	TGTGCCAGCTCTGAGGGCTTTGAGGGCTACACCTTC
TRBJ2-7	few	-	TRBV15	14	CATSRVALRREQYF	TGTGCCACCAGCAGAGTGGCCCTGCGGCGCGAGCAGTACTTC